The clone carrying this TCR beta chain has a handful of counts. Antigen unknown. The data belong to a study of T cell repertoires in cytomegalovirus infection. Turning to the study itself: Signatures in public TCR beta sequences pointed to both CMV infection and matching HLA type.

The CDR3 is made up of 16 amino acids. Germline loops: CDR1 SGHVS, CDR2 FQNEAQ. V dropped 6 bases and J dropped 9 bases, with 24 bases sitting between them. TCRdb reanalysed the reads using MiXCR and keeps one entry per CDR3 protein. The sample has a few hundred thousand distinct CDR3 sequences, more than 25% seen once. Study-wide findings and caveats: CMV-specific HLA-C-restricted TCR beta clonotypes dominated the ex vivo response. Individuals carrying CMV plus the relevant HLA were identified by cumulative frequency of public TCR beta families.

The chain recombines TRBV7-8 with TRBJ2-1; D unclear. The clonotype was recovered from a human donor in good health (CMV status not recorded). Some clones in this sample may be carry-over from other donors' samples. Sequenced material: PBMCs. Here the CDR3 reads CASRPSFRLPPFEQFF. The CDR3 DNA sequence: TGTGCCAGCAGACCATCGTTCCGCCTTCCCCCTTTTGAGCAGTTCTTC.